These 2 T cell receptor beta chains were all obtained from the same sample, sequenced in a study of cytomegalovirus exposure and HLA in healthy donors. The PCR was carried out with 60 Vbeta primers and 13 Jbeta primers. Profiled with immunoSEQ multiplex PCR; TCRdb holds only in-frame clones, not every one. The sample includes under 200,000 clones, around 78% of them seen just once. Sequencing was carried out using PBMCs. All receptors derive from a middle-aged woman in good health and CMV-seropositive.

This sequence joins TRBV7-9 and TRBJ2-2; D remains ambiguous. Per the germline V gene, CDR1 is SEHNR and CDR2 is FQNEAQ (reference sequence). The CDR3 runs to 15 residues. V was shortened by 5 bases and J by 0 bases, with 10 bases between the two germline ends. The CDR3, as DNA: TGTGCCAGCAGCCCCTTCCTTACGAACACCGGGGAGCTGTTTTTT. This translates into CASSPFLTNTGELFF.

The chain employs TRBV5-1 and TRBJ2-7; 7 bases line up with TRBD1. This CDR3 comprises 12 residues. CDR1 SGHRS and CDR2 YFSETQ come from the germline V gene. The V and J ends lost 4 bases and 9 bases, in that order; junction bases with no gene match: 7. CDR3 region: CASSVDRAGQYF. The CDR3 nucleotides are TGCGCCAGCAGCGTCGACAGGGCAGGGCAGTACTTC. The full variable domain, with the rest looked up from reference TRBV5-1 and TRBJ2-7, is KAGVTQTPRYLIKTRGQQVTLSCSPISGHRSVSWYQQTPGQGLQFLFEYFSETQRNKGNFPGRFSGRQFSNSRSEMNVSTLELGDSALYLCASSVDRAGQYFGPGTRLTVT.